The 24 T cell receptor beta chains below come from one sample, sequenced in a study of graft-versus-host responses after intestinal transplantation. Their antigens remain unidentified. TCRdb's copy holds only in-frame clones and misses some; the assay was immunoSEQ multiplex PCR. The sample includes 130,000 or so clones, about nine tenths of them seen just once. The source was unstimulated CD4+ T cells sorted from spleen or lymph node cells, collected before intestinal transplant. The receptors were gathered from a human donor who received an intestinal transplant.

This sequence joins TRBV5-5 and TRBJ2-2; TRBD1 aligns across 10 bases. Looked up from germline, CDR1 is SGHKS and CDR2 is YYEKEE (reference sequence). Trimming at V came to 3 bases and at J to 7 bases, leaving 6 bases not matched to a gene. CDR3 length equals 15 residues. The CDR3 DNA follows: TGTGCCAGCAGCTCACGGACAGGGGGGAACGGGGAGCTGTTTTTT. Protein product: CASSSRTGGNGELFF.

This chain joins TRBV5-6 and TRBJ2-6; TRBD1 is a possible D gene (6 bases). The CDR3 has 17 amino acids. The V end lost 3 bases, the J end lost 0 bases, and 13 bases lay between the germline ends. From germline, CDR1 is SGHDT and CDR2 YYEEEE. The CDR3 DNA is TGTGCCAGCAGCTGGGGGCCAGGTCCCTCTGGGGCCAACGTCCTGACTTTC. Its translation: CASSWGPGPSGANVLTF.

For the CDR3, the DNA is TGTGCCAGTAGGCTAACCGGGGCCGCGGCCACCCAGTACTTC. Its translation: CASRLTGAAATQYF. The chain couples TRBV19 to TRBJ2-5; D is perhaps TRBD1 or TRBD2 (5 bases each). The germline V gene has CDR1 LNHDA and CDR2 SQIVND (reference sequence). The CDR3 spans 14 residues. V gave up 6 bases and J gave up 8 bases, with 19 bases separating them.

This clone appeared a single time. V gene TRBV6-5 combines with J gene TRBJ2-7, with TRBD2 identical over 12 bases. The V gene end was trimmed by 5 bases and the J gene end by 4 bases; junction bases not matched to a gene: 6. The CDR3 sequence is 15 residues long. Germline V lookup: CDR1 MNHEY, CDR2 SVGAGI. The CDR3 spells CASSHPGLAGYEQYF. The CDR3, as DNA: TGTGCCAGCAGTCACCCGGGACTAGCGGGTTACGAGCAGTACTTC.

V is TRBV7-9 and J is TRBJ2-7; 11 bases align to TRBD1. The CDR3 is made up of 16 amino acids. Unmatched junction bases numbered 12, after V lost 5 bases and J lost 6 bases. Germline CDR1 SEHNR, CDR2 FQNEAQ (reference sequence). CDR3 bases: TGTGCCAGCAGCCCTTCGGACAGGGGGCGCGTCTTCGAGCAGTACTTC. Its protein product is CASSPSDRGRVFEQYF.

This clone has only one observation. The CDR3 nucleotides are TGTGCCAGCAGCCAGTTGGGGCACCAAGAGACCCAGTACTTC. Its protein is CASSQLGHQETQYF. The chain recombines TRBV14 with TRBJ2-5, with D tentatively TRBD1 (5 bases). The germline V gene has CDR1 SGHDN and CDR2 FVKESK. This CDR3 region has 14 residues. V was pared by 3 bases and J by 0 bases, with 8 bases between. The full variable domain, with the rest looked up from reference TRBV14 and TRBJ2-5, is EAGVTQFPSHSVIEKGQTVTLRCDPISGHDNLYWYRRVMGKEIKFLLHFVKESKQDESGMPNNRFLAERTGGTYSTLKVQPAELEDSGVYFCASSQLGHQETQYFGPGTRLLVL.

This chain connects TRBV5-1 to TRBJ2-7; 9 bases are a match to TRBD2. V gave up 4 bases and J gave up 2 bases; unmatched junction bases: 7. The CDR3 spans 15 residues. The germline gives CDR1 SGHRS, CDR2 YFSETQ. CDR3 loop: CASSGGLAGTYEQYF. As DNA, the CDR3 is TGCGCCAGCAGCGGGGGACTAGCTGGAACCTACGAGCAGTACTTC.

The J gene is TRBJ1-3, the V gene TRBV11-2; 8 bases fit TRBD1. Germline V gene data show CDR1 as SGHAT and CDR2 as FQNNGV. This CDR3 is built from 14 residues. The J segment lost 2 bases and the V segment lost 3 bases, leaving 0 bases of the junction unmatched. The CDR3 DNA reads as TGTGCCAGCAGCTTGACAGGGGCTGGAAACACCATATATTTT. It translates to CASSLTGAGNTIYF.

The chain links TRBV18 to TRBJ2-7, with D unresolved. The CDR3 runs 13 residues. Per the germline V gene, CDR1 is KGHSH and CDR2 is LQKENI. The V and J ends lost 3 bases and 5 bases respectively, with 11 bases between them. The DNA for the CDR3 is TGTGCCAGCTCACCGTCAGGTAGGAACGAGCAGTACTTC. Translation gives CASSPSGRNEQYF.

The gene calls are TRBV4-1 and TRBJ1-1, with TRBD1 matching 9 bases. Germline loops: CDR1 MGHRA, CDR2 YSYEKL. V lost 3 bases to trimming and J lost 3 bases; unmatched junction nucleotides: 11. CDR3 size: 17 residues. CDR3: CASSHGPFRDRDTEAFF. The CDR3 DNA is TGCGCCAGCAGCCACGGACCCTTCCGGGACAGGGACACTGAAGCTTTCTTT.

The chain carries TRBV28 and TRBJ2-1; D assignment may be TRBD1 or TRBD2 (5 bases each). Trimming shortened V by 10 bases and J by 6 bases, and 25 bases separated the two germline ends. The CDR3 sequence is 16 residues long. CDR1 and CDR2 (germline): MDHEN, SYDVKM. The DNA of the CDR3 is TGTGCCACCAAGGAGATGGGTGTGGGGGTTCGCAATGAGCAGTTCTTC. This translates into CATKEMGVGVRNEQFF.

The chain joins TRBV7-2 to TRBJ1-3, with D unresolved. The CDR3 is 13 amino acids. Between the trimmed V and J ends, which lost 1 base and 5 bases, there was a span of 6 bases. Germline V gene lookup returns CDR1 SGHTA and CDR2 FQGNSA. The CDR3 DNA reads as TGTGCCAGCAGCTTAGAAGTGAGAAACACCATATATTTT. Amino acids: CASSLEVRNTIYF.

This clone was picked up a small number of times. V is TRBV28 and J is TRBJ1-3, with D hard to call. This CDR3 has 16 amino acids. Between the trimmed V and J ends, which lost 5 bases and 0 bases, there was a span of 14 bases. The germline V gene encodes CDR1 MDHEN and CDR2 SYDVKM. The CDR3 nucleotides are TGTGCCAGCAGTGCCCCCGGGCCAAACTCTGGAAACACCATATATTTT. Translation gives CASSAPGPNSGNTIYF.

The chain employs TRBV11-2 and TRBJ2-5, with D unresolved. V shed 1 base and J shed 7 bases, with 4 bases lying between them. The CDR3 has 11 amino acids. The germline gives CDR1 SGHAT, CDR2 FQNNGV. The CDR3 region has the DNA TGTGCCAGCAGCTTAGTTGGGACCCAGTACTTC. Its protein product is CASSLVGTQYF. Combining the CDR3 with reference TRBV11-2 and TRBJ2-5 gives the whole variable domain EAGVAQSPRYKIIEKRQSVAFWCNPISGHATLYWYQQILGQGPKLLIQFQNNGVVDDSQLPKDRFSAERLKGVDSTLKIQPAKLEDSAVYLCASSLVGTQYFGPGTRLLVL.

The J gene is TRBJ2-1, the V gene TRBV6-5; 11 bases agree with TRBD2. The germline gives CDR1 MNHEY, CDR2 SVGAGI. This CDR3 contains 15 residues. V dropped 5 bases and J dropped 8; count of bases not matched to a gene: 8. The CDR3 sequence: CASSATSGSFYEQFF. The CDR3 DNA reads as TGTGCCAGCAGTGCTACTAGCGGGAGTTTCTATGAGCAGTTCTTC.

This chain connects TRBV4-1 to TRBJ2-1; unclear D gene. V shed 0 bases and J shed 0 bases, with 12 bases lying between them. This CDR3 region has 17 residues. Germline V CDR1 and CDR2: MGHRA, YSYEKL. The CDR3 sequence is CASSQDVGGVSYNEQFF. As DNA, the CDR3 is TGCGCCAGCAGCCAAGATGTTGGCGGAGTCTCCTACAATGAGCAGTTCTTC.

The chain has TRBV4-2 and TRBJ2-5; 10 bases map to TRBD2. The V gene end was trimmed by 1 base and the J gene end by 11 bases; junction bases not matched to a gene: 7. Germline assignment: CDR1 LGHNA and CDR2 YNFKEQ. CDR3 length: 14 residues. The CDR3 nucleotides are TGTGCCAGCAGCCAAGTTCTAGCGGGAGTTGAGCAGTACTTC. This translates into CASSQVLAGVEQYF.

This clone was observed a single time. The chain combines TRBV5-1 with TRBJ2-7; 9 positions agree with TRBD1. There are 12 residues in the CDR3. CDR1 and CDR2 from the germline V gene are SGHRS and YFSETQ. The V gene end was trimmed by 4 bases and the J gene end by 12 bases; junction bases not matched to a gene: 8. Here the CDR3 DNA reads TGCGCCAGCAGCGTTGACAGGGGGAGTAGGTACTTC. Protein product: CASSVDRGSRYF.

The chain has TRBV5-4 and TRBJ2-7; perhaps TRBD1 as D (6 bases). The germline gives CDR1 SGHNT, CDR2 YYREEE (reference sequence). The ends were cut back, 0 bases at V and 5 bases at J, with 15 bases in the middle. The CDR3 has 15 amino acids. CDR3 nucleotide sequence: TGTGCCAGCAGCTTGGTGGGACACGGGTCCAACGAGCAGTACTTC. This translates into CASSLVGHGSNEQYF.

This sequence joins TRBV29-1 and TRBJ2-5; D call uncertain. Germline V gives CDR1 SQVTM, CDR2 ANQGSEA. V shed 2 bases and J shed 1 base, with 5 bases lying between them. The CDR3 runs to 12 residues. DNA for the CDR3: TGCAGCGTTGAAAAGGGCCAAGAGACCCAGTACTTC. Its translation: CSVEKGQETQYF.

CDR3: CASSLTGNTEAFF. The CDR3, as DNA: TGTGCCAGTAGTCTGACAGGGAACACTGAAGCTTTCTTT. The rearrangement joins TRBV19 to TRBJ1-1; the D gene is possibly TRBD1 (6 bases). Germline CDR1 and CDR2: LNHDA and SQIVND (reference sequence). V dropped 5 bases and J dropped 1 base, with 8 bases sitting between them. This CDR3 contains 13 residues.

The rearrangement joins TRBV5-4 to TRBJ1-2, with 8 positions matching TRBD1. This CDR3 comprises 16 residues. CDR1 is SGHNT and CDR2 is YYREEE in the germline V gene (reference sequence). After removal of 0 bases from V and 6 bases from J, the junction contained 10 bases not matched to a gene. In DNA, the CDR3 is TGTGCCAGCAGCTTGGCCCTGGACAGGGCGTCGAATGGCTACACCTTC. Translated, it gives CASSLALDRASNGYTF.

The CDR3 DNA sequence: TGTGCCAGCAGCTTAGGACAGGGGGCCCCTGGAAACACCATATATTTT. Translation: CASSLGQGAPGNTIYF. The rearrangement uses TRBV7-9 and TRBJ1-3; 10 positions match TRBD1. V trimming: 1 base; J trimming: 2 bases; junction bases outside the gene matches: 2. This CDR3 region has 16 residues. Germline loops: CDR1 SEHNR, CDR2 FQNEAQ (reference sequence).

This clone showed up just once. V gene TRBV11-3 combines with J gene TRBJ2-5; TRBD2 matches 7 bases. The CDR3 sequence is 17 residues long. Looked up from germline, CDR1 is SGHNT and CDR2 is YENEEA. The junction had 15 bases not matched to a gene; V was cut back by 5 bases and J by 3 bases. The DNA for the CDR3 is TGTGCCAGCAGCACCCACCGCGGGACTAACGGGAAAGAGACCCAGTACTTC. This encodes CASSTHRGTNGKETQYF.